What follows are 30 T cell receptor beta chains derived from one specimen sequenced in a study of cytomegalovirus exposure and HLA in healthy donors. The PCR had 60 Vbeta and 13 Jbeta primers. Using immunoSEQ multiplex PCR, the repertoire was profiled, and TCRdb retains in-frame clones only, with some absent. Of about 130,000 clones listed, roughly 80% are singletons. Input material: PBMCs. The receptor source for this set is a man aged 18 to 35 in good health and CMV-seropositive.

The chain links TRBV10-3 to TRBJ1-4; D is ambiguous. The germline V gene encodes CDR1 ENHRY and CDR2 SYGVKD. CDR3 length equals 13 residues. V lost 4 bases and J lost 4, with 7 bases in between. The CDR3 DNA follows: TGTGCCATCAGTGCCAGCGTTAATGAAAAACTGTTTTTT. This translates into CAISASVNEKLFF.

J is TRBJ2-7 and V is TRBV9; D is possibly TRBD2 (6 bases). Trimming shortened V by 0 bases and J by 4 bases, and 17 bases separated the two germline ends. Per germline, CDR1 SGDLS and CDR2 YYNGEE. The CDR3 sequence is 16 residues long. As DNA, the CDR3 is TGTGCCAGCAGCGTAGGATCAGGGCGGGGAAGGTACGAGCAGTACTTC. Its translation: CASSVGSGRGRYEQYF.

This rearrangement joins TRBV7-2 to TRBJ2-1, with a possible D match to TRBD2 (5 bases). The CDR3 spans 15 residues. Germline lookup yields CDR1 SGHTA and CDR2 FQGNSA. Between the trimmed V and J ends, which lost 1 base and 6 bases, there was a span of 13 bases. The DNA of the CDR3 is TGTGCCAGCAGCTTAGTTTGGGCTAGCCCCAATGAGCAGTTCTTC. Translating it yields CASSLVWASPNEQFF.

The chain carries TRBV19 and TRBJ1-5, with 7 bases fitting TRBD1. Trimming removed 5 bases from V and 8 bases from J; junction bases left unmatched: 15. CDR3 length: 16 amino acids. Looked up from germline, CDR1 is LNHDA and CDR2 is SQIVND (reference sequence). CDR3 nucleotide sequence: TGTGCCAGTAGTCCCCAGACAGGGTCGGAGGGAAAGCCCCAGCATTTT. The encoded protein is CASSPQTGSEGKPQHF.

This chain joins TRBV5-1 and TRBJ1-1, with D tentatively TRBD1 (6 bases). The CDR3 consists of 16 residues. V was cut by 2 bases and J by 1 base, with 15 bases left in between. Germline V gene lookup returns CDR1 SGHRS and CDR2 YFSETQ. In DNA, the CDR3 is TGCGCCAGCAGCTTTGGTTCCGCCAGGGGGAACACTGAAGCTTTCTTT. Translated: CASSFGSARGNTEAFF.

The chain combines TRBV27 with TRBJ2-5; TRBD1 aligns across 7 bases. Germline CDR1 is MNHEY and CDR2 is SMNVEV (reference sequence). J lost 4 bases, V lost 1 base, and 9 bases had no gene match. The CDR3 contains 16 residues. The CDR3 DNA reads TGTGCCAGCAGTTTATACAAAGAGGGGGCCTCAGAGACCCAGTACTTC. Protein product: CASSLYKEGASETQYF.

The CDR3 loop reads CASRLRGTDQETQYF. The CDR3 coding sequence is TGTGCCAGCAGACTCCGAGGGACAGATCAAGAGACCCAGTACTTC. The V call is TRBV6-5, the J call TRBJ2-5; 7 nucleotides agree with TRBD1. The CDR3 is made up of 15 amino acids. Per germline, CDR1 MNHEY and CDR2 SVGAGI. Losses at the gene ends were 6 bases for V and 2 bases for J; bases not matched to a gene: 9.

This chain connects TRBV30 to TRBJ1-2; no definite D call. The V and J ends lost 3 bases and 3 bases respectively, with 8 bases between them. The CDR3 extends over 12 amino acids. Per the germline V gene, CDR1 is GTSNPN and CDR2 is SVGIG (reference sequence). CDR3 protein: CAWRVEDYGYTF. DNA of the CDR3: TGTGCCTGGAGAGTAGAAGACTATGGCTACACCTTC.

The rearrangement joins TRBV7-9 to TRBJ1-1; weak D call: TRBD1 (6 bases). The CDR3 is made up of 14 amino acids. The V gene's germline CDR1 is SEHNR and CDR2 FQNEAQ (reference sequence). Between the trimmed V and J ends, which lost 5 bases and 0 bases, there was a span of 10 bases. The CDR3 region is CASSRTAMNTEAFF. In DNA, the CDR3 is TGTGCCAGCAGCCGGACAGCTATGAACACTGAAGCTTTCTTT.

This chain uses TRBV7-8 with TRBJ2-1; no reliable D call. V was shortened by 1 base and J by 5 bases, with 6 bases between the two germline ends. Germline V gene lookup returns CDR1 SGHVS and CDR2 FQNEAQ. This CDR3 region has 13 residues. The CDR3 region is CASSLGTDNEQFF. CDR3 nucleotides: TGTGCCAGCAGCTTAGGCACGGACAATGAGCAGTTCTTC.

This clone was seen a single time. The CDR3 sequence: CASSEPGGKNSPLHF. CDR3 sequence (DNA): TGTGCCAGCAGTGAACCAGGGGGTAAAAATTCACCCCTCCACTTT. This chain joins TRBV6-1 and TRBJ1-6, with TRBD1 identical over 7 bases. V was pared by 2 bases and J by 7 bases, with 5 bases of the junction left unmatched. CDR3 length equals 15 residues. Germline values: CDR1 MNHNS, CDR2 SASEGT.

This clone was counted once. This chain connects TRBV9 to TRBJ2-3, with TRBD2 as a possible D gene (5 bases). The CDR3 length is 13 residues. Germline CDR1 and CDR2: SGDLS and YYNGEE. With 2 bases removed from V and 2 bases from J, the gap between germline ends came to 6 bases. Written as DNA, the CDR3 is TGTGCCAGCAGCGTCGGGGACACAGATACGCAGTATTTT. Amino acid sequence: CASSVGDTDTQYF.

This chain links TRBV7-2 with TRBJ2-2; 7 nucleotides align to TRBD2. CDR1 SGHTA and CDR2 FQGNSA come from the germline V gene. Unmatched junction bases numbered 5, after V lost 2 bases and J lost 2 bases. The CDR3 totals 16 residues. CDR3 nucleotides: TGTGCCAGCAGCTTATGGGGGGGACTAAACACCGGGGAGCTGTTTTTT. It codes for CASSLWGGLNTGELFF.

The CDR3: CASRLAQNTGELFF. The CDR3 region has the DNA TGCGCCAGCAGACTAGCGCAAAACACCGGGGAGCTGTTTTTT. This chain connects TRBV5-1 to TRBJ2-2; 7 bases line up with TRBD2. The J segment lost 2 bases and the V segment lost 5 bases, leaving 3 bases of the junction unmatched. Germline V gives CDR1 SGHRS, CDR2 YFSETQ. This CDR3 contains 14 residues. The full variable domain, in which reference TRBV5-1 and TRBJ2-2 provide the parts outside the CDR3, is KAGVTQTPRYLIKTRGQQVTLSCSPISGHRSVSWYQQTPGQGLQFLFEYFSETQRNKGNFPGRFSGRQFSNSRSEMNVSTLELGDSALYLCASRLAQNTGELFFGEGSRLTVL.

The rearrangement joins TRBV27 to TRBJ1-1; 9 positions match TRBD1. Trimming took 5 bases from V and 3 from J; bases not matched to a gene: 10. The CDR3 runs to 16 residues. Germline CDR1 reads MNHEY; CDR2 reads SMNVEV (reference sequence). The CDR3, as DNA: TGTGCCAGCAGTCCACAGGGACAGGGACGGGACACTGAAGCTTTCTTT. This gives the protein CASSPQGQGRDTEAFF.

The rearrangement joins TRBV4-3 to TRBJ2-1, with no clear D. Germline V gives CDR1 LGHNA, CDR2 YSLEER. The CDR3 totals 13 residues. Trimming removed 6 bases at V and 3 bases at J, with 9 bases between. CDR3 DNA: TGCGCCAGCAGGCGGATCGGCTACAATGAGCAGTTCTTC. This translates into CASRRIGYNEQFF.

This clone was detected only once. This CDR3 is CAWSVVRGAGELFF. CDR3 coding DNA: TGTGCCTGGAGTGTAGTCAGGGGAGCCGGGGAGCTGTTTTTT. J is TRBJ2-2 and V is TRBV30; possibly TRBD1 for D (6 bases). The CDR3 runs 14 residues. V shed 0 bases and J shed 6 bases, with 11 bases lying between them. Germline V CDR1 and CDR2: GTSNPN, SVGIG (reference sequence).

V is TRBV7-9 and J is TRBJ2-7; 16 bases fit TRBD2. The germline V gene encodes CDR1 SEHNR and CDR2 FQNEAQ (reference sequence). Losses at the gene ends were 3 bases for V and 4 bases for J; bases not matched to a gene: 6. The CDR3 is 17 amino acids. The CDR3 region has the DNA TGTGCCAGCAGCTTCCCGGGACTAGCGGGAGGGCCTTACGAGCAGTACTTC. Residues: CASSFPGLAGGPYEQYF.

The count of this clone is one. The CDR3 coding sequence is TGTGCCAGCTCACCCTTCGAACAGGTGGGGAACACTGAAGCTTTCTTT. Translated, it gives CASSPFEQVGNTEAFF. This chain uses TRBV18 with TRBJ1-1, with D maybe TRBD1 (5 bases). The germline V and J ends were trimmed by 3 bases and 1 base, with 15 bases remaining between them. The germline CDR1 and CDR2 sequences are KGHSH and LQKENI. The CDR3 spans 16 residues.

This chain connects TRBV19 to TRBJ2-2; 7 nucleotides agree with TRBD1. The CDR3 is 15 amino acids. Germline V CDR1 and CDR2: LNHDA, SQIVND (reference sequence). The trim removed 4 bases at V and 1 base at J, leaving 3 bases unmatched. The CDR3 DNA follows: TGTGCCAGTAGTAAGACAGGGCAGAACACCGGGGAGCTGTTTTTT. Protein: CASSKTGQNTGELFF.

For this clone: The junction shows a germline mismatch at one end, possibly a read error. The V and J genes are TRBV4-1 and TRBJ2-7; TRBD1 aligns across 7 bases. Looked up from germline, CDR1 is MGHRA and CDR2 is YSYEKL. CDR3 length: 14 amino acids. As DNA, the CDR3 is TGCGCCGGCAGCCAAGGGGACAGTACCTACGAGCAGTACTTC. Its translation is CAGSQGDSTYEQYF.

In this sample, this clone turned up a few times. The V call is TRBV30, the J call TRBJ2-1, with 11 bases aligning to TRBD1. This CDR3 is built from 17 residues. Looked up from germline, CDR1 is GTSNPN and CDR2 is SVGIG (reference sequence). Germline trimming cut 0 bases from V and 4 bases from J; bases unmatched to any gene: 8. CDR3 coding DNA: TGTGCCTGGAGTGTACGTGTGGGGACAGGGGGATACAATGAGCAGTTCTTC. Amino acid sequence: CAWSVRVGTGGYNEQFF.

Here the CDR3 DNA reads TGTGCCAGCAGCCCGAGACTAGCGGGAGTTTATGAGCAGTTCTTC. Translating gives CASSPRLAGVYEQFF. The chain uses TRBV4-2 and TRBJ2-1, with 12 bases aligning to TRBD2. This CDR3 comprises 15 residues. Germline values: CDR1 LGHNA, CDR2 YNFKEQ. V lost 4 bases and J lost 8; bases outside the gene matches: 6.

Note on this clone: One junction end does not reproduce the germline sequence, and a read error may be involved. Different DNA sequences within this sample yield the same CDR3. V is TRBV9 and J is TRBJ2-7, with 9 positions matching TRBD1. Per the germline V gene, CDR1 is SGDLS and CDR2 is YYNGEE. The CDR3 contains 13 residues. The CDR3 DNA follows: TGCGCCAGCAGGGACAGGGAAACTGGAGAGCAGTACTTC. Translated, it gives CASRDRETGEQYF.

The rearrangement links TRBV2 to TRBJ2-1, with D maybe TRBD1 (6 bases). Germline CDR1 SNHLY, CDR2 FYNNEI. The CDR3 covers 13 residues. V was trimmed by 6 bases and J by 6 bases, leaving 12 bases between them. CDR3 coding DNA: TGTGCCAGCAGGGAGACAGGTTCCAATGAGCAGTTCTTC. Protein product: CASRETGSNEQFF.

The chain combines TRBV9 with TRBJ2-5; 9 bases map to TRBD1. TRBJ2-7 matches the DNA end more closely, so the J call is doubtful. There are 15 residues in the CDR3. Looked up from germline, CDR1 is SGDLS and CDR2 is YYNGEE. The CDR3 spells CASSPFRDRVYEQYF. CDR3 DNA: TGTGCCAGCAGTCCTTTCCGGGACAGGGTCTACGAGCAGTACTTC.

This clone was seen only a few times. The chain employs TRBV5-4 and TRBJ1-1; D not certain. Germline CDR1 SGHNT, CDR2 YYREEE (reference sequence). V shed 0 bases and J shed 6 bases, with 6 bases lying between them. This CDR3 comprises 12 residues. CDR3 coding DNA: TGTGCCAGCAGCTTGGCCGAGGCTGAAGCTTTCTTT. It specifies CASSLAEAEAFF.

CDR3 region: CASRSSGVPEAFF. CDR3 DNA: TGTGCCAGCAGGTCCAGCGGGGTCCCTGAAGCTTTCTTT. The chain recombines TRBV6-1 with TRBJ1-1; no clear D. From germline, CDR1 is MNHNS and CDR2 SASEGT. V was cut by 6 bases and J by 6 bases, with 14 bases left in between. The CDR3 loop spans 13 amino acids.

This sequence joins TRBV2 and TRBJ2-3; D is possibly TRBD1 (8 bases). Trimming left V 4 bases short and J 4 bases short, with 15 bases between. Germline V gene lookup returns CDR1 SNHLY and CDR2 FYNNEI. This CDR3 contains 15 residues. CDR3: CASSARTGRADTQYF. In DNA, the CDR3 is TGTGCCAGCAGTGCCCGGACAGGGAGGGCAGATACGCAGTATTTT.

This clone occurred a few times. The chain couples TRBV4-3 to TRBJ1-1, with D perhaps matching TRBD1 (6 bases). The germline V gene encodes CDR1 LGHNA and CDR2 YSLEER. V lost 1 base and J lost 0, with 15 bases in between. The CDR3 is 17 amino acids. The DNA of the CDR3 is TGCGCCAGCAGCCAAGGTCCCCTAACAGGGCTGAACACTGAAGCTTTCTTT. Translated, it gives CASSQGPLTGLNTEAFF.